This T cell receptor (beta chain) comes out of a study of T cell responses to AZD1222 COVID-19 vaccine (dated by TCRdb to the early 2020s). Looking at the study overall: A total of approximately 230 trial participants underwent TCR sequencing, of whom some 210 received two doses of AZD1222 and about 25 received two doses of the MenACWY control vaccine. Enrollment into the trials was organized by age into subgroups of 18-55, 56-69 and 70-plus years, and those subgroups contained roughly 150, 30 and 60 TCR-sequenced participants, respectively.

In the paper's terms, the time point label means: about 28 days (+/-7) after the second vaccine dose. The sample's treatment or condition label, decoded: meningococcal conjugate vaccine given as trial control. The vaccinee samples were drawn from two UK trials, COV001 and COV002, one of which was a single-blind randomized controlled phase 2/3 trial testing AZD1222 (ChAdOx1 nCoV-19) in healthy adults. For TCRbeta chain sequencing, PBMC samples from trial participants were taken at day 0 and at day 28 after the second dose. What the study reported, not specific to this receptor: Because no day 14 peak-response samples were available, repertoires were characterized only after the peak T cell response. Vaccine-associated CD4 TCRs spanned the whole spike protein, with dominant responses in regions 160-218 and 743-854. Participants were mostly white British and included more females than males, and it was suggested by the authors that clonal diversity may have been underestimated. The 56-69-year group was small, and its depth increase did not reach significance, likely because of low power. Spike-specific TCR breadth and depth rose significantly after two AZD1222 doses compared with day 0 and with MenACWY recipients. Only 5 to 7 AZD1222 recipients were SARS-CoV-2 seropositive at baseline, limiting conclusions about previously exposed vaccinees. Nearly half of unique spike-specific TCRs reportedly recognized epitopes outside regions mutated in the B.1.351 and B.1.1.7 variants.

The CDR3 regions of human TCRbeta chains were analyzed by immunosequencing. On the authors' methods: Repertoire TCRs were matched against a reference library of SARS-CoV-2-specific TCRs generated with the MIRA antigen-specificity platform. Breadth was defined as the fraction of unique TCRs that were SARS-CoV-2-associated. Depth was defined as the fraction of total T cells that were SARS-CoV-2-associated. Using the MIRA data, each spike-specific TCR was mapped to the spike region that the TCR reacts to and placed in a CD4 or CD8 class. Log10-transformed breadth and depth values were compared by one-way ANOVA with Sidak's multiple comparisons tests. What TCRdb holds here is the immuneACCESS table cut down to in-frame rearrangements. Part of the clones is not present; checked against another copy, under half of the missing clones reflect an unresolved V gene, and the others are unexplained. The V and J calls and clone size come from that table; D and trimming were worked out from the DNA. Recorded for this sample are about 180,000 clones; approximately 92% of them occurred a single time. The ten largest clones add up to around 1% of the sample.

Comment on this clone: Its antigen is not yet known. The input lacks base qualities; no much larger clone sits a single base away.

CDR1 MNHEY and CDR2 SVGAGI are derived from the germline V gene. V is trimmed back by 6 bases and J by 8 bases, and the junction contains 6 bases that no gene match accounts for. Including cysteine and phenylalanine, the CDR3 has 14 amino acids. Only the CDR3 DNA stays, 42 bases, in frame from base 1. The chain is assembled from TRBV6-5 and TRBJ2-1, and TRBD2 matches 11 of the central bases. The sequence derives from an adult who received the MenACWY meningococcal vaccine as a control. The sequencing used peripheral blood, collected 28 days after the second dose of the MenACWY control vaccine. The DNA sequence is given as TGTGCCAGCAGCCTTAGCGGGGGGGGACATGAGCAGTTCTTC. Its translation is CASSLSGGGHEQFF.